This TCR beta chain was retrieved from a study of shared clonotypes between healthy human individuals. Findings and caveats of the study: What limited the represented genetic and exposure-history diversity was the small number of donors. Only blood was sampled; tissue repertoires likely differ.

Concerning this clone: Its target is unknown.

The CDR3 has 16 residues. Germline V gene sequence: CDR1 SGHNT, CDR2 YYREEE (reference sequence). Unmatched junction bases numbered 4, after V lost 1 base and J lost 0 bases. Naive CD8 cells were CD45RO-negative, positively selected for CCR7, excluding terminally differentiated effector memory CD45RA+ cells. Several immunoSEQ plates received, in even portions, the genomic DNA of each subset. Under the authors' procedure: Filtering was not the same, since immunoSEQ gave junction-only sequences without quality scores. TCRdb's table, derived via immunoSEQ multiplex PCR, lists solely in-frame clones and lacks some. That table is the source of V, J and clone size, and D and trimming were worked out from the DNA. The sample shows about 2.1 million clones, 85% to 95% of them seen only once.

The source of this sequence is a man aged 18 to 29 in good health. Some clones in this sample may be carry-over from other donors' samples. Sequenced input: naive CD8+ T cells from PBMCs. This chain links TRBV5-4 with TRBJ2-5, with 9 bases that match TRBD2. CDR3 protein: CASSLWREGDQETQYF. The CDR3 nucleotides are TGTGCCAGCAGCTTGTGGCGGGAGGGAGACCAAGAGACCCAGTACTTC.